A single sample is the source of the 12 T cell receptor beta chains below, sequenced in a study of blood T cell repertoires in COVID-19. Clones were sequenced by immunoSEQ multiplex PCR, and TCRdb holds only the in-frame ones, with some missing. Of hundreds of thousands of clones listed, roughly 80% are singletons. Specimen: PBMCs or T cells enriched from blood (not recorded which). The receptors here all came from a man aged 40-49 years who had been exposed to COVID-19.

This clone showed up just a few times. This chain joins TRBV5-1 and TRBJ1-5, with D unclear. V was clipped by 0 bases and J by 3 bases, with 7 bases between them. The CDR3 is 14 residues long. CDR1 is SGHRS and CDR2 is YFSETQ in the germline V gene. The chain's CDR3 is CASSLGDTNQPQHF. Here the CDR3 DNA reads TGCGCCAGCAGCTTGGGTGACACCAATCAGCCCCAGCATTTT.

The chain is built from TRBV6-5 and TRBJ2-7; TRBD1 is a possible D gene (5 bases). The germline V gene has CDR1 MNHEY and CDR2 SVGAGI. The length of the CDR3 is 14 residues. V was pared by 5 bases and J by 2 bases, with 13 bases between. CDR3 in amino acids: CASSPNDRPYEQYF. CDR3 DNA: TGTGCCAGCAGTCCTAATGACAGACCCTACGAGCAGTACTTC.

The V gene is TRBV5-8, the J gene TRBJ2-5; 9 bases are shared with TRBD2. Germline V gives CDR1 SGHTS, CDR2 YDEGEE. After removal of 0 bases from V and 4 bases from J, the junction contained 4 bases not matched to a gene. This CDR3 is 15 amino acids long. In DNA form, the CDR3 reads TGTGCCAGCAGCTTGGGCGGGAGGGCTCGAGAGACCCAGTACTTC. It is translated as CASSLGGRARETQYF.

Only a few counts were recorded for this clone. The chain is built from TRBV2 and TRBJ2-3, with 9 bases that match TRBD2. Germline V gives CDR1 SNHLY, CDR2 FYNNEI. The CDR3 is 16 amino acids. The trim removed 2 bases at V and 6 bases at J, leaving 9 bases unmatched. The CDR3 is CASSERLAAVGDTQYF. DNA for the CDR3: TGTGCCAGCAGTGAAAGACTAGCGGCAGTGGGGGATACGCAGTATTTT.

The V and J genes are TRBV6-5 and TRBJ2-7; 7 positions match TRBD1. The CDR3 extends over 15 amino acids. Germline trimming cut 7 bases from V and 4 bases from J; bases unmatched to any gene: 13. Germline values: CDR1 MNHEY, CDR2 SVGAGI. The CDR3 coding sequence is TGTGCCAGCACTTATACACGGGACAGATCTTACGAGCAGTACTTC. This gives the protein CASTYTRDRSYEQYF.

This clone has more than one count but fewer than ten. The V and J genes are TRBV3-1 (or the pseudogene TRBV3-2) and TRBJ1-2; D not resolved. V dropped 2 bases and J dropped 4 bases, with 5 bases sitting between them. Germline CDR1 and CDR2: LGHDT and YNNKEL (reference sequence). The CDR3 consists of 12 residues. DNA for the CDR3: TGTGCCAGCAGCCAACGGTTCTATGGCTACACCTTC. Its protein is CASSQRFYGYTF.

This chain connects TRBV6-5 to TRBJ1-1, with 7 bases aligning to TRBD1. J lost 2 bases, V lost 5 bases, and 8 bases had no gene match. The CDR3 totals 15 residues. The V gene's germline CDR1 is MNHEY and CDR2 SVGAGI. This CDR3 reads CASSNTGTANTEAFF. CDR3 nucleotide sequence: TGTGCCAGCAGTAACACCGGGACAGCTAACACTGAAGCTTTCTTT.

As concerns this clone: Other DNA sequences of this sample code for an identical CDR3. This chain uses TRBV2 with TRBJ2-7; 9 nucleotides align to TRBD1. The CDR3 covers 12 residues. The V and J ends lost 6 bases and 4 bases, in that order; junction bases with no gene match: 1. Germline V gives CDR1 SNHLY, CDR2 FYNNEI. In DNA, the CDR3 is TGTGCCAGCAGGACAGGGGGGTACGAGCAGTACTTC. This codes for CASRTGGYEQYF. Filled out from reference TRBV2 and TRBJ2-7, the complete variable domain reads EPEVTQTPSHQVTQMGQEVILRCVPISNHLYFYWYRQILGQKVEFLVSFYNNEISEKSEIFDDQFSVERPDGSNFTLKIRSTKLEDSAMYFCASRTGGYEQYFGPGTRLTVT.

CDR3 DNA: TGTGCCAGCAGCAAACCGGGTCTTGACTCTGGAAACACCATATATTTT. Translating it yields CASSKPGLDSGNTIYF. V usage is TRBV5-6 and J usage is TRBJ1-3; D call uncertain. Germline V gene lookup returns CDR1 SGHDT and CDR2 YYEEEE. Deletions cut 4 bases from V and 0 bases from J, with 14 bases between. This CDR3 has 16 residues.

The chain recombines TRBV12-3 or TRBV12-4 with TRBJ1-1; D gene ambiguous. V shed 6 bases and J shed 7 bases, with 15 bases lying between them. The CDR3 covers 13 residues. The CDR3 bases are TGTGCCAGCAGCCCAGCCCGGGGAGGTGAAGCTTTCTTT. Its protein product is CASSPARGGEAFF.

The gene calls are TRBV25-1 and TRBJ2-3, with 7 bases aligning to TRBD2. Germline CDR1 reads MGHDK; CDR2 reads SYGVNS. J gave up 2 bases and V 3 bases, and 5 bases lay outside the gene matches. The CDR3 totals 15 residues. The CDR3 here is CASSDAGEFTDTQYF. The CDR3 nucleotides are TGTGCCAGCAGTGATGCGGGGGAGTTCACAGATACGCAGTATTTT.

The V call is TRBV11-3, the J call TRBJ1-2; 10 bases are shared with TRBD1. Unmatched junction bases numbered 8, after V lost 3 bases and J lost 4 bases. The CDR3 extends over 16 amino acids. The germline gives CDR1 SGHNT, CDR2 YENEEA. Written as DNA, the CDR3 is TGTGCCAGCAGCTTGTCCGGGACAGGGGCTTTCTATGGCTACACCTTC. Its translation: CASSLSGTGAFYGYTF.